These 31 T cell receptor beta chains originate from one sample sequenced in a study of blood T cell repertoires in COVID-19. Libraries were prepared by immunoSEQ multiplex PCR; TCRdb keeps only in-frame clonotypes and omits some of them. The sample has hundreds of thousands of clones; approximately 90% are singletons. Input material: peripheral blood. The receptors originated from a woman in her thirties or forties who had recovered from COVID-19.

The chain employs TRBV12-3 or TRBV12-4 and TRBJ1-1; D not resolved. The ends were cut back, 6 bases at V and 7 bases at J, with 15 bases in the middle. This CDR3 is 13 amino acids long. The CDR3 DNA is TGTGCCAGCAGCTCGGCGGAGAAAGGTGAAGCTTTCTTT. Protein sequence: CASSSAEKGEAFF.

In its sample, this clone was seen a few times. The chain employs TRBV19 and TRBJ2-7; 9 bases are a match to TRBD2. Germline loops: CDR1 LNHDA, CDR2 SQIVND (reference sequence). The CDR3 loop spans 13 amino acids. V lost 4 bases, J lost 6 bases, and 4 bases stayed unmatched. CDR3: CASSSGRAGEQYF. The CDR3 coding sequence is TGTGCCAGTAGTAGCGGGAGGGCCGGCGAGCAGTACTTC.

The chain combines TRBV11-3 with TRBJ2-1; the match to TRBD1 covers 7 bases. The germline V gene has CDR1 SGHNT and CDR2 YENEEA. The CDR3 spans 17 residues. V trimming: 5 bases; J trimming: 1 base; junction bases outside the gene matches: 11. The CDR3: CASSPRTGHGSYNEQFF. The CDR3 nucleotides are TGTGCCAGCAGCCCCCGGACAGGCCATGGGTCCTACAATGAGCAGTTCTTC.

The chain carries TRBV11-1 and TRBJ2-7; D is possibly TRBD2 (5 bases). Per germline, CDR1 SGHAT and CDR2 FQDESV (reference sequence). Trimming pared 5 bases from V and 5 bases from J, leaving 16 bases between. The CDR3 has 14 residues. CDR3 sequence reads: CASSAGLRAHEQYF. CDR3 sequence (DNA): TGTGCCAGCAGCGCCGGGTTGCGGGCCCACGAGCAGTACTTC.

This clone has a handful of counts. This chain links TRBV27 with TRBJ1-1; D call uncertain. The CDR3 length is 13 residues. Germline V CDR1 and CDR2: MNHEY, SMNVEV (reference sequence). V gave up 6 bases and J gave up 1 base, with 9 bases separating them. DNA for the CDR3: TGTGCCAGCAGAACGGGAGGGAACACTGAAGCTTTCTTT. Its translation: CASRTGGNTEAFF.

This clone was seen just once. V gene TRBV10-3 combines with J gene TRBJ2-1; 9 bases line up with TRBD1. The V segment lost 10 bases and the J segment 6 bases; nucleotides outside the gene matches: 10. This CDR3 is built from 14 residues. Germline values: CDR1 ENHRY, CDR2 SYGVKD. In DNA, the CDR3 is TGTGCCACCAGACAGGGGGGAGGGGGCAATGAGCAGTTCTTC. Amino acid sequence: CATRQGGGGNEQFF.

This clone was observed a handful of times. The chain links TRBV7-2 to TRBJ1-2; 10 bases fit TRBD1. V lost 4 bases and J lost 2; bases outside the gene matches: 4. The V gene's germline CDR1 is SGHTA and CDR2 FQGNSA. The CDR3 runs 15 residues. Here the CDR3 reads CASSWMGQGNYGYTF. The CDR3, as DNA: TGTGCCAGCAGCTGGATGGGACAGGGGAACTATGGCTACACCTTC.

A note on this clone: One end of the junction is discordant with germline, which a read error may explain. V and J are TRBV7-7 and TRBJ2-7, with 7 bases aligning to TRBD2. The V gene's germline CDR1 is SSHAT and CDR2 FNYEAQ (reference sequence). The length of the CDR3 is 15 residues. The CDR3 nucleotides are TGTGCTAGCAGCTTAGAGGCTAGCGGCTCCTACGAGCAGTACTTC. Translated: CASSLEASGSYEQYF.

Worth noting for this clone: Other DNA variants within this sample encode the same CDR3. This sequence joins TRBV30 and TRBJ2-5; D remains unclear. CDR3 length: 13 amino acids. Germline-derived CDR1 and CDR2 are GTSNPN and SVGIG (reference sequence). V lost 1 base and J 2 bases, leaving 8 bases between the germline ends. The CDR3: CAWSGGPQETQYF. The DNA of the CDR3 is TGTGCCTGGAGTGGTGGGCCACAAGAGACCCAGTACTTC.

The V call is TRBV18, the J call TRBJ1-5; no clear D gene. V was shortened by 2 bases and J by 8 bases, with 13 bases between the two germline ends. CDR1 is KGHSH and CDR2 is LQKENI in the germline V gene. CDR3 length: 14 residues. This CDR3 is CASSPGAAGEPQHF. DNA of the CDR3: TGTGCCAGCTCACCAGGCGCGGCCGGAGAGCCCCAGCATTTT.

This sequence joins TRBV5-6 and TRBJ2-7; D may be TRBD1 (5 bases). Germline CDR1 and CDR2: SGHDT and YYEEEE. The V end was cut by 1 base, the J end by 5 bases, with 10 bases between. The CDR3 has 13 residues. The CDR3 bases are TGTGCCAGCAGCTTGAGGGGTTCGAACGAGCAGTACTTC. Its translation is CASSLRGSNEQYF.

This rearrangement joins TRBV6-5 to TRBJ2-6; D unclear. The CDR3 is made up of 15 amino acids. The germline V and J ends were trimmed by 4 bases and 0 bases, with 7 bases remaining between them. Germline loops: CDR1 MNHEY, CDR2 SVGAGI. The DNA of the CDR3 is TGTGCCAGCAGTTCACAAAGCTCTGGGGCCAACGTCCTGACTTTC. Protein sequence: CASSSQSSGANVLTF.

This sequence joins TRBV6-2 or TRBV6-3 and TRBJ2-4, with 10 bases that match TRBD2. The germline V gene has CDR1 MNHEY and CDR2 SVGEGT. Losses at the gene ends were 5 bases for V and 6 bases for J; bases not matched to a gene: 1. The CDR3 length is 13 residues. DNA of the CDR3: TGTGCCAGCAGTCGACTAGCGGGAAACATTCAGTACTTC. Its translation is CASSRLAGNIQYF.

This clone has just one count. For the CDR3, the DNA is TGTGCCAGCAGCCACAGGACAGGGGGCGCGTCTACTAATGAAAAACTGTTTTTT. Translation: CASSHRTGGASTNEKLFF. The gene calls are TRBV7-9 and TRBJ1-4; TRBD1 matches at 11 bases. With V trimmed by 5 bases and J by 2 bases, 10 bases remained unmatched. CDR1 and CDR2 (germline): SEHNR, FQNEAQ (reference sequence). This CDR3 region has 18 residues.

This chain uses TRBV27 with TRBJ1-2; TRBD1 aligns across 7 bases. The CDR3 consists of 14 residues. J was trimmed by 1 base and V by 5 bases; bases with no gene match: 4. The germline CDR1 and CDR2 sequences are MNHEY and SMNVEV (reference sequence). As DNA, the CDR3 is TGTGCCAGCAGTCGCCGGGACAGTAACTATGGCTACACCTTC. Translated, it gives CASSRRDSNYGYTF.

This clone turned up a few times. The gene calls are TRBV7-9 and TRBJ2-1; 14 nucleotides match TRBD2. The germline gives CDR1 SEHNR, CDR2 FQNEAQ (reference sequence). The trim removed 5 bases at V and 5 bases at J, leaving 14 bases unmatched. There are 19 residues in the CDR3. The CDR3 region has the DNA TGTGCCAGCAGCCACCTAGGGGCGGGACTAGCGGGGGCCGACAATGAGCAGTTCTTC. Translation: CASSHLGAGLAGADNEQFF. Together with reference TRBV7-9 and TRBJ2-1, the CDR3 gives the full variable domain: DTGVSQNPRHKITKRGQNVTFRCDPISEHNRLYWYRQTLGQGPEFLTYFQNEAQLEKSRLLSDRFSAERPKGSFSTLEIQRTEQGDSAMYLCASSHLGAGLAGADNEQFFGPGTRLTVL.

The rearrangement uses TRBV9 and TRBJ1-2, with a weak D call TRBD1 (5 bases). This CDR3 comprises 15 residues. V lost 0 bases to trimming and J lost 5 bases, with 14 bases between them. Germline lookup yields CDR1 SGDLS and CDR2 YYNGEE. The CDR3 DNA reads as TGTGCCAGCAGCGTAGGTGGATCGGGGGAATATGGCTACACCTTC. It specifies CASSVGGSGEYGYTF.

The rearrangement joins TRBV2 to TRBJ2-1; 10 positions match TRBD2. The CDR3 runs 20 residues. Germline loops: CDR1 SNHLY, CDR2 FYNNEI. Trimming removed 0 bases from V and 5 bases from J; junction bases left unmatched: 16. The CDR3, as DNA: TGTGCCAGCAGTGAAGCGCCCCGCGGGCCCGGACTAGCGGCGCACAATGAGCAGTTCTTC. Translated, it gives CASSEAPRGPGLAAHNEQFF. Full variable domain (missing parts from reference TRBV2 and TRBJ2-1): EPEVTQTPSHQVTQMGQEVILRCVPISNHLYFYWYRQILGQKVEFLVSFYNNEISEKSEIFDDQFSVERPDGSNFTLKIRSTKLEDSAMYFCASSEAPRGPGLAAHNEQFFGPGTRLTVL.

The sample holds a few counts of this clone. The rearrangement links TRBV9 to TRBJ1-3; D is unclear. Germline-derived CDR1 and CDR2 are SGDLS and YYNGEE. Trimming pared 3 bases from V and 0 bases from J, leaving 13 bases between. The CDR3 totals 16 residues. This CDR3 is CASSASWRASGNTIYF. The CDR3 DNA reads TGTGCCAGCAGCGCAAGCTGGAGGGCCTCTGGAAACACCATATATTTT.

In the case of this clone: Other nucleotide sequences from this sample produce the same CDR3. The chain carries TRBV6-5 and TRBJ2-5; D is unclear. V lost 6 bases to trimming and J lost 5 bases, with 7 bases between them. The CDR3 is 11 amino acids. Germline-derived CDR1 and CDR2 are MNHEY and SVGAGI. The CDR3 coding sequence is TGTGCCAGCAGCTCCGGGGAGACCCAGTACTTC. It yields the protein CASSSGETQYF.

The chain combines TRBV7-8 with TRBJ2-5, with 8 bases aligning to TRBD1. Trimming at V came to 4 bases and at J to 5 bases, leaving 12 bases not matched to a gene. The CDR3 is made up of 16 amino acids. CDR1 is SGHVS, CDR2 FQNEAQ, per germline. CDR3 DNA sequence: TGTGCCAGCAGCTCGGACAGGGTTGGGGTTGGGGAGACCCAGTACTTC. Its translation is CASSSDRVGVGETQYF. The complete variable domain, with remaining parts taken from reference TRBV7-8 and TRBJ2-5, reads GAGVSQSPRYKVAKRGQDVALRCDPISGHVSLFWYQQALGQGPEFLTYFQNEAQLDKSGLPSDRFFAERPEGSVSTLKIQRTQQEDSAVYLCASSSDRVGVGETQYFGPGTRLLVL.

The chain carries TRBV24-1 and TRBJ2-7, with D perhaps TRBD2 (6 bases). Trimming stripped 4 bases from V and 2 bases from J, with 14 bases between. Germline CDR1 reads KGHDR; CDR2 reads SFDVKD. The CDR3 is 15 residues long. The CDR3 DNA sequence: TGTGCCACCAGTGAGGCCGGGACGGGGGCCTACGAGCAGTACGTC. It encodes CATSEAGTGAYEQYV.

The chain joins TRBV25-1 to TRBJ2-1; D possibly corresponds to TRBD2 (6 bases). CDR1 is MGHDK and CDR2 is SYGVNS in the germline V gene. The CDR3 consists of 17 residues. The V end lost 4 bases, the J end lost 2 bases, and 18 bases lay between the germline ends. CDR3 protein: CASSGTGLGGTYNEQFF. The CDR3, as DNA: TGTGCCAGCAGTGGGACGGGGTTGGGGGGAACCTACAATGAGCAGTTCTTC.

About this clone itself: This same CDR3 is encoded by further DNA sequences in the sample. The chain combines TRBV7-2 with TRBJ1-4, with 7 bases matching TRBD1. The CDR3 is 15 amino acids. After removal of 5 bases from V and 2 bases from J, the junction contained 5 bases not matched to a gene. Germline lookup yields CDR1 SGHTA and CDR2 FQGNSA. This chain's CDR3 is CASSPQTGTNEKLFF. The CDR3 bases are TGTGCCAGCAGCCCGCAGACAGGGACTAATGAAAAACTGTTTTTT. The variable domain in full, completed from reference TRBV7-2 and TRBJ1-4, reads GAGVSQSPSNKVTEKGKDVELRCDPISGHTALYWYRQSLGQGLEFLIYFQGNSAPDKSGLPSDRFSAERTGGSVSTLTIQRTQQEDSAVYLCASSPQTGTNEKLFFGSGTQLSVL.

The chain links TRBV29-1 to TRBJ1-4; 9 nucleotides align to TRBD1. J lost 4 bases, V lost 6 bases, and 6 bases had no gene match. The CDR3 is made up of 14 amino acids. From germline, CDR1 is SQVTM and CDR2 ANQGSEA. In nucleotides, the CDR3 is TGCAGCGTAGATCCGGGACAGGGTAATGAAAAACTGTTTTTT. It specifies CSVDPGQGNEKLFF.

The CDR3 is CASSPLTGRPQHF. The CDR3 DNA follows: TGTGCCAGCAGTCCCCTGACAGGGCGGCCCCAGCATTTT. The chain joins TRBV6-5 to TRBJ1-5, with 7 bases matching TRBD1. The ends lost 5 bases at V and 9 bases at J; junction bases unmatched: 7. This CDR3 has 13 amino acids. Germline V CDR1 and CDR2: MNHEY, SVGAGI.

This clone was observed a single time. V is TRBV7-9 and J is TRBJ1-4; no reliable D call. The CDR3 is 14 residues long. Germline CDR1 SEHNR, CDR2 FQNEAQ (reference sequence). Trimming took 5 bases from V and 2 from J, leaving 9 bases between them. CDR3 region: CASSLAGTNEKLFF. The CDR3 DNA reads TGTGCCAGCAGCCTGGCGGGTACTAATGAAAAACTGTTTTTT. The full variable domain, its missing parts supplied by reference TRBV7-9 and TRBJ1-4, is DTGVSQNPRHKITKRGQNVTFRCDPISEHNRLYWYRQTLGQGPEFLTYFQNEAQLEKSRLLSDRFSAERPKGSFSTLEIQRTEQGDSAMYLCASSLAGTNEKLFFGSGTQLSVL.

The rearrangement links TRBV5-1 to TRBJ2-7; D possibly corresponds to TRBD1 (6 bases). Germline V CDR1 and CDR2: SGHRS, YFSETQ. The CDR3 has 13 residues. V lost 0 bases, J lost 3 bases, and 7 bases lay in between. This CDR3 is CASSLEDSYEQYF. As DNA, the CDR3 is TGCGCCAGCAGCTTGGAGGACAGCTACGAGCAGTACTTC.

The chain is built from TRBV19 and TRBJ2-1, with TRBD2 matching 7 bases. Per germline, CDR1 LNHDA and CDR2 SQIVND (reference sequence). CDR3 size: 12 residues. With V trimmed by 6 bases and J by 10 bases, 6 bases remained unmatched. Written as DNA, the CDR3 is TGTGCCAGTAGCCTCCGGGGGGTAGAGCAGTTCTTC. Its translation is CASSLRGVEQFF.

The chain uses TRBV3-1 (or the pseudogene TRBV3-2) and TRBJ1-2; TRBD1 aligns across 8 bases. This CDR3 is built from 16 residues. Germline loops: CDR1 LGHDT, CDR2 YNNKEL (reference sequence). J gave up 0 bases and V 1 base, and 4 bases lay outside the gene matches. The CDR3 DNA reads as TGTGCCAGCAGCCAAGGGACAGGGATCTCTAACTATGGCTACACCTTC. Protein sequence: CASSQGTGISNYGYTF.

The chain recombines TRBV19 with TRBJ1-1; no definite D call. Trimming took off 4 bases at V and 7 bases at J, with 10 bases between the two ends. Germline V gene lookup returns CDR1 LNHDA and CDR2 SQIVND (reference sequence). CDR3 length: 12 amino acids. CDR3 in amino acids: CASSKSAGEAFF. The CDR3 coding sequence is TGTGCCAGTAGTAAGTCAGCGGGTGAAGCTTTCTTT.